These T cell receptor beta chains were read from a single sample in a study of T cell responses to AZD1222 COVID-19 vaccine. Profiling relied on immunoSEQ multiplex PCR, and the TCRdb table lists in-frame clones only, not all of them. The data hold roughly 150,000 clones, with approximately 91% observed a single time. The source material was peripheral blood, sampled after recovery from COVID-19. The receptors here all came from an adult who had recovered from COVID-19. Both conserved end residues are part of each CDR3. A D gene is named only where the DNA matches it firmly. Clone size is given for some rows only: seen once, a few or many times, or a class if the clone is expanded.

>NA|TRBD1|TRBJ1-2|TRBV18
CASSPGQGEGYGYTF
TGTGCCAGCTCACCCGGACAGGGAGAAGGCTATGGCTACACCTTC
>once|NA|TRBJ2-6|TRBV19
CASSPSTSSGANVLTF
TGTGCCAGTAGTCCCTCAACGAGCTCTGGGGCCAACGTCCTGACTTTC
>NA|NA|TRBJ1-2|TRBV7-9
CASSLEVYGYTF
TGTGCCAGCAGCCTTGAGGTATATGGCTACACCTTC
>NA|TRBD2|TRBJ2-3|TRBV11-2
CASRSPTSGGPDTQYF
TGTGCCAGCAGATCCCCGACTAGCGGGGGCCCAGATACGCAGTATTTT
>NA|TRBD2|TRBJ2-7|TRBV13
CASSLTTGTSAYEQYF
TGTGCCAGCAGCTTAACGACGGGGACTAGCGCCTACGAGCAGTACTTC
>NA|NA|TRBJ1-4|TRBV12-3/TRBV12-4
CASSWMTVGKLFF
TGTGCCAGCAGTTGGATGACAGTAGGAAAACTGTTTTTT
>NA|TRBD2|TRBJ2-1|TRBV27
CASSSPLGLAGGSSYNEQFF
TGTGCCAGCAGTTCTCCCTTGGGACTAGCGGGGGGGAGCTCCTACAATGAGCAGTTCTTC
>NA|NA|TRBJ1-1|TRBV6-5
CASSRSWGEAFF
TGTGCCAGCAGTCGCTCTTGGGGTGAAGCTTTCTTT
>NA|NA|TRBJ1-3|TRBV5-1
CASSPDRGNTIYF
TGCGCCAGCAGCCCTGACAGGGGAAACACCATATATTTT
>NA|NA|TRBJ1-1|TRBV7-3
CASSLMGNTEAFF
TGTGCCAGCAGCTTAATGGGGAACACTGAAGCTTTCTTT
>NA|NA|TRBJ1-1|TRBV5-4
CASSRGGGSWAEAFF
TGTGCCAGCAGCCGAGGGGGAGGAAGCTGGGCTGAAGCTTTCTTT
>NA|NA|TRBJ1-2|TRBV5-6
CASSLQGLGGYTF
TGTGCCAGCAGCTTGCAAGGGTTGGGCGGCTACACCTTC
>NA|TRBD2|TRBJ2-5|TRBV7-8
CASSFFAGGVETQYF
TGTGCCAGCAGCTTCTTCGCGGGGGGAGTGGAGACCCAGTACTTC
>NA|NA|TRBJ2-7|TRBV11-2
CASTRGGPPYEQYF
TGTGCCAGCACCCGTGGAGGTCCGCCCTACGAGCAGTACTTC
>NA|NA|TRBJ2-3|TRBV27
CASSSKTGYTDTQYF
TGTGCCAGCAGTTCGAAGACAGGCTATACAGATACGCAGTATTTT
>NA|NA|TRBJ2-3|TRBV24-1
CATSDFRPEGVQSTDTQYF
TGTGCCACCAGTGATTTTCGACCGGAGGGGGTACAGAGCACAGATACGCAGTATTTT
>NA|NA|TRBJ1-2|TRBV24-1
CATSDLGTGSEGYTF
TGTGCCACCAGTGATTTGGGGACGGGCTCAGAGGGCTACACCTTC
>NA|NA|TRBJ1-5|TRBV19
CASSTGQGHNQPQHF
TGTGCCAGTAGTACTGGCCAGGGGCACAATCAGCCCCAGCATTTT
>NA|TRBD1|TRBJ1-1|TRBV12-3/TRBV12-4
CASSPTGQGEAFF
TGTGCCAGCAGTCCCACGGGACAGGGGGAAGCTTTCTTT
>NA|NA|TRBJ1-5|TRBV28
CASSEAGVADQPQHF
TGTGCCAGCAGCGAAGCGGGGGTGGCGGATCAGCCCCAGCATTTT
>NA|NA|TRBJ1-6|TRBV2
CASTFDRTSPLHF
TGTGCCAGCACCTTTGACCGAACTTCACCCCTCCACTTT
>NA|NA|TRBJ2-7|TRBV20-1
CSASVGKYEQYF
TGCAGTGCTAGTGTGGGGAAGTATGAGCAGTACTTC
>few|NA|TRBJ2-2|TRBV5-4
CASSDRSGGGAGELFF
TGTGCCAGCAGCGATAGATCCGGAGGGGGGGCCGGGGAGCTGTTTTTT
>NA|TRBD1|TRBJ1-2|TRBV7-9
CASSLAGTDFYGYTF
TGTGCCAGCAGCCTAGCCGGGACAGATTTTTACGGCTACACCTTC
>NA|NA|TRBJ1-1|TRBV2
CASSNTGTPEAFF
TGTGCCAGCAGTAACACAGGGACGCCGGAAGCTTTCTTT
>NA|NA|TRBJ2-2|TRBV2
CASVGGRNTGELFF
TGTGCCAGCGTAGGGGGACGGAACACCGGGGAGCTGTTTTTT
>NA|NA|TRBJ1-1|TRBV3-1/TRBV3-2
CASSQRQVGSEAFF
TGTGCCAGCAGCCAGCGGCAGGTTGGCTCTGAAGCTTTCTTT
>NA|NA|TRBJ1-2|TRBV7-2
CASSPLGVSYGYTF
TGTGCCAGCAGCCCCTTGGGAGTAAGCTATGGCTACACCTTC
>NA|TRBD1|TRBJ1-5|TRBV4-2
CASSQDMGWDSQPQHF
TGTGCCAGCAGCCAAGATATGGGATGGGACAGTCAGCCCCAGCATTTT
>NA|NA|TRBJ2-3|TRBV2
CASSETYSTDTQYF
TGTGCCAGCAGTGAAACGTACAGTACAGATACGCAGTATTTT
>NA|NA|TRBJ1-2|TRBV7-9
CASSSSEWGELYGYTF
TGTGCCAGCAGCTCCTCCGAGTGGGGGGAACTCTATGGCTACACCTTC
>once|TRBD2|TRBJ2-5|TRBV10-1
CASSESGLAGGRETQYF
TGCGCCAGCAGTGAGTCTGGGCTAGCGGGAGGAAGAGAGACCCAGTACTTC
>once|NA|TRBJ1-6|TRBV6-2/TRBV6-3
CASSYIRDTLLGNSPLHF
TGTGCCAGCAGTTACATCCGGGACACCCTACTCGGGAATTCACCCCTCCACTTT
>NA|TRBD1|TRBJ1-2|TRBV6-5
CASSSPRATGGYGYTF
TGTGCCAGCAGTTCCCCCCGGGCGACAGGGGGCTATGGCTACACCTTC
>NA|NA|TRBJ1-2|TRBV3-1/TRBV3-2
CASSQGSSYGYTF
TGTGCCAGCAGCCAAGGATCAAGTTATGGCTACACCTTC
>NA|NA|TRBJ2-7|TRBV29-1
CSVEDKDSYEQYF
TGCAGCGTTGAAGACAAGGACAGCTACGAGCAGTACTTC
>NA|NA|TRBJ2-7|TRBV3-1/TRBV3-2
CASSQGQRLLRVSYEQYF
TGTGCCAGCAGCCAAGGGCAAAGACTTCTAAGAGTATCCTACGAGCAGTACTTC
>NA|NA|TRBJ2-5|TRBV12-3/TRBV12-4
CASSLGETQYF
TGTGCCAGCAGTTTAGGAGAGACCCAGTACTTC
>NA|TRBD1|TRBJ1-2|TRBV12-3/TRBV12-4
CASSRGTGLGYTF
TGTGCCAGCAGCCGCGGGACAGGGTTGGGCTACACCTTC
>NA|NA|TRBJ1-1|TRBV4-2
CASSPDAQGRGTEAFF
TGTGCCAGCAGCCCAGACGCCCAGGGGAGGGGAACTGAAGCTTTCTTT
>NA|NA|TRBJ2-7|TRBV2
CASSTDNLASF
TGTGCCAGCAGTACGGACAACCTTGCGTCCTTC
>once|NA|TRBJ1-5|TRBV6-5
CASLQGGYSNQPQHF
TGTGCCAGCCTACAGGGAGGTTATAGCAATCAGCCCCAGCATTTT
>once|NA|TRBJ2-5|TRBV12-3/TRBV12-4
CASSDKWSQYF
TGTGCCAGCAGTGACAAGTGGTCCCAGTACTTC
>NA|NA|TRBJ2-1|TRBV11-2
CASSPETGSYNEQFF
TGTGCCAGCAGCCCGGAGACAGGATCCTACAATGAGCAGTTCTTC